Listed below are T cell receptor beta chains from one sample, sequenced in a study of regulatory T cells in long-lasting Graves disease. MiXCR, run by TCRdb on the multiplex PCR reads, gives a single entry per CDR3 protein. The sample lists about 470,000 distinct CDR3 sequences, around a fifth occurring once. This specimen was peripheral blood mononuclear cells (PBMCs), taken when the disease was refractory, from a patient treated with antithyroid drugs. The source of these receptors is a female donor with Graves disease. CDR3s include the opening cysteine and the closing phenylalanine or tryptophan. A D gene is named only where the DNA matches it firmly. Clone sizes are given selectively: once, few, many, or a class where the clone is expanded.

size	D	V	J	CDR3	DNA
NA	NA	TRBV9	TRBJ1-6	CASSPSHMTAPLHF	TGTGCCAGCAGCCCATCCCATATGACGGCACCCCTCCACTTT
few	NA	TRBV28	TRBJ1-2	CASSSGASYGYTF	TGTGCCAGCAGTTCAGGAGCTAGCTATGGCTACACCTTC
few	NA	TRBV10-3	TRBJ1-5	CAISEGQTWQPQHF	TGTGCCATCAGTGAGGGACAGACATGGCAGCCCCAGCATTTT
few	TRBD1	TRBV6-5	TRBJ2-7	CASSYSSPGQGAYEQYF	TGTGCCAGCAGTTACTCTTCCCCGGGACAGGGTGCCTACGAGCAGTACTTC
many	TRBD1	TRBV28	TRBJ2-7	CASSFPDRGGEQYF	TGTGCCAGCAGTTTTCCGGACAGGGGCGGAGAGCAGTACTTC
NA	NA	TRBV30	TRBJ1-2	CAWRAGPVYGYTF	TGTGCCTGGAGGGCGGGCCCTGTCTATGGCTACACCTTC
many	TRBD1	TRBV6-1	TRBJ1-2	CASCSQGKNYGYTF	TGTGCCAGCTGCTCACAGGGGAAGAACTATGGCTACACCTTC
NA	TRBD1	TRBV4-3	TRBJ1-2	CASSQVDRENGYTF	TGCGCCAGCAGCCAAGTGGACAGGGAGAATGGCTACACCTTC
many	NA	TRBV28	TRBJ1-2	CASSLWAGSDYGYTF	TGTGCCAGCAGTTTATGGGCAGGCTCGGACTATGGCTACACCTTC
NA	NA	TRBV5-6	TRBJ1-2	CASSLGWAGSNYGYTF	TGTGCCAGCAGCTTGGGTTGGGCAGGGTCTAACTATGGCTACACCTTC
many	NA	TRBV12-5	TRBJ2-2	CASGIQGTGELFF	TGTGCTAGTGGTATTCAGGGAACCGGGGAGCTGTTTTTT
few	NA	TRBV6-5	TRBJ2-7	CASSYSRDLASSYEQYF	TGTGCCAGCAGTTACTCGAGGGATCTGGCTTCCTCCTACGAGCAGTACTTC
NA	NA	TRBV7-9	TRBJ1-6	CASSLGGLEGRSPLHF	TGTGCCAGCAGCTTAGGCGGATTAGAGGGACGTTCACCCCTCCACTTT
many	NA	TRBV6-2/TRBV6-3	TRBJ2-7	CASSYADKFSYEQYF	TGTGCCAGCAGTTACGCGGACAAATTCTCCTACGAGCAGTACTTC
NA	NA	TRBV4-1	TRBJ1-5	CASSQVVTVQPQHF	TGCGCCAGCAGCCAAGTGGTGACAGTGCAGCCCCAGCATTTT
NA	NA	TRBV24-1	TRBJ1-1	CATSDFSGQLGAFF	TGTGCCACCAGTGATTTCTCAGGGCAATTAGGAGCTTTCTTT
many	NA	TRBV12-3/TRBV12-4	TRBJ1-1	CASTRTENTEAFF	TGTGCCAGCACTCGGACAGAGAACACTGAAGCTTTCTTT